Each of the 26 T cell receptor beta chains below was sequenced from the same sample in a study of shared clonotypes between healthy human individuals. The table came from immunoSEQ multiplex PCR; TCRdb's copy has only in-frame clones and leaves some out. The sample has 750,000 to 1,000,000 clones; 90% to 95% are singletons. Naive CD8 isolation took CD45RO-negative cells positively selected for CCR7 and excluded terminally differentiated effector memory CD45RA+ cells. The sample taken for sequencing was naive CD8+ T cells sorted from blood. The receptors derive from a man in his thirties or forties in good health.

V gene TRBV29-1 combines with J gene TRBJ2-1; possibly TRBD2 for D (6 bases). CDR1 SQVTM and CDR2 ANQGSEA come from the germline V gene. V shed 5 bases and J shed 7 bases, with 18 bases lying between them. The length of the CDR3 is 14 residues. The CDR3 DNA is TGCAGCGTTAAACGACTAGGGCATATAAATGAGCAGTTCTTC. Its protein is CSVKRLGHINEQFF.

J is TRBJ2-3 and V is TRBV13; D may be TRBD1 (6 bases). Trimming shortened V by 3 bases and J by 3 bases, and 19 bases separated the two germline ends. Germline V lookup: CDR1 PRHDT, CDR2 FYEKMQ (reference sequence). The CDR3 contains 17 residues. As DNA, the CDR3 is TGTGCCAGCAGCTTGGGACACCTGGGGGAAAAGACAGATACGCAGTATTTT. Amino acid sequence: CASSLGHLGEKTDTQYF.

The chain links TRBV2 to TRBJ1-1, with D possibly being TRBD1 (5 bases). The CDR3 covers 14 residues. CDR1 and CDR2 (germline): SNHLY, FYNNEI. V gave up 3 bases and J gave up 4 bases, with 12 bases separating them. CDR3 in amino acids: CASSEQGLGTEAFF. In DNA form, the CDR3 reads TGTGCCAGCAGTGAGCAGGGTTTGGGCACTGAAGCTTTCTTT.

The chain links TRBV11-2 to TRBJ2-5; D not resolved. This CDR3 region has 14 residues. Germline V CDR1 and CDR2: SGHAT, FQNNGV. V lost 5 bases and J 2 bases, leaving 12 bases between the germline ends. The DNA of the CDR3 is TGTGCCAGCAGCCATATGACGGATCAAGAGACCCAGTACTTC. Translating gives CASSHMTDQETQYF.

The chain uses TRBV27 and TRBJ2-1; D remains ambiguous. In germline, CDR1 is MNHEY, CDR2 SMNVEV (reference sequence). This CDR3 has 16 amino acids. Trimming removed 4 bases from V and 0 bases from J, with 13 bases in between. CDR3 sequence: CASSYYLESSYNEQFF. CDR3 in DNA: TGTGCCAGCAGTTATTATCTGGAGAGCTCCTACAATGAGCAGTTCTTC.

V usage is TRBV14 and J usage is TRBJ2-7; either TRBD1 or TRBD2 may fit D (5 bases each). Trimming left V 6 bases short and J 3 bases short, with 12 bases between. This CDR3 is built from 13 residues. Germline CDR1 reads SGHDN; CDR2 reads FVKESK. CDR3 residues: CASRGTGYYEQYF. DNA of the CDR3: TGTGCCAGCAGGGGGACCGGATACTACGAGCAGTACTTC.

This chain uses TRBV28 with TRBJ2-5; 16 nucleotides match TRBD2. Germline CDR1 is MDHEN and CDR2 is SYDVKM. The CDR3 is 18 residues long. V gave up 7 bases and J gave up 2 bases; unmatched junction bases: 10. DNA of the CDR3: TGTGCCAGCACCCTAAAGGGACTAGCGGGAGGGTCACAAGAGACCCAGTACTTC. Its translation is CASTLKGLAGGSQETQYF.

J is TRBJ2-1 and V is TRBV4-3; 14 positions agree with TRBD2. Losses at the gene ends were 3 bases for V and 10 bases for J; bases not matched to a gene: 11. The CDR3 contains 17 residues. The germline V gene has CDR1 LGHNA and CDR2 YSLEER. CDR3 loop: CASSQTSGRAAIEEQFF. In DNA form, the CDR3 reads TGCGCCAGCAGCCAGACTAGCGGGAGGGCCGCGATTGAGGAGCAGTTCTTC.

The chain carries TRBV27 and TRBJ1-2; 7 bases are a match to TRBD1. The germline gives CDR1 MNHEY, CDR2 SMNVEV (reference sequence). V dropped 6 bases and J dropped 3; count of bases not matched to a gene: 10. The length of the CDR3 is 15 residues. The CDR3 bases are TGTGCCAGCAGCGCCCTGGACAGGAAGGACTATGGCTACACCTTC. Translated, it gives CASSALDRKDYGYTF.

The CDR3 DNA reads as TGCGCCAGCAGCGAATGGGGCGGGGATGAGCAGTTCTTC. It specifies CASSEWGGDEQFF. V and J are TRBV4-3 and TRBJ2-1; D is perhaps TRBD2 (6 bases). Trimming shortened V by 5 bases and J by 8 bases, and 13 bases separated the two germline ends. The CDR3 extends over 13 amino acids. CDR1 is LGHNA and CDR2 is YSLEER in the germline V gene.

This chain links TRBV28 with TRBJ2-2, with D possibly called TRBD1 or TRBD2 (5 bases each). V dropped 7 bases and J dropped 6 bases, with 18 bases sitting between them. The CDR3 length is 15 residues. Germline V CDR1 and CDR2: MDHEN, SYDVKM. The CDR3 reads CASIGAGSPPGELFF. The CDR3 bases are TGTGCCAGCATCGGGGCAGGATCCCCGCCCGGGGAGCTGTTTTTT.

The chain employs TRBV7-2 and TRBJ2-7, with 9 bases fitting TRBD1. Germline-derived CDR1 and CDR2 are SGHTA and FQGNSA. The CDR3 contains 18 residues. Unmatched junction bases numbered 14, after V lost 5 bases and J lost 0 bases. The CDR3 is CASSVSGTGTFNSYEQYF. CDR3 nucleotide sequence: TGTGCCAGCAGCGTGTCCGGGACAGGGACCTTTAACTCCTACGAGCAGTACTTC.

This chain uses TRBV21-1 with TRBJ1-4; the D call TRBD1 from the table was never checked on the DNA. TRBV21-1 is termed a pseudogene. This CDR3 comprises 17 residues. CDR3 nucleotides: TGTGCCAGCAGCAAAGCCCTTCCCAGGGGTGGGGATGAAAAACTGTTTTTT. Translation: CASSKALPRGGDEKLFF.

A word on this clone: Additional DNA sequences in this sample encode the identical CDR3. The chain uses TRBV7-9 and TRBJ2-2; D is undetermined. The CDR3 totals 14 residues. With 2 bases removed from V and 2 bases from J, the gap between germline ends came to 6 bases. Germline V CDR1 and CDR2: SEHNR, FQNEAQ (reference sequence). CDR3 nucleotide sequence: TGTGCCAGCAGCTTAACGGTTAACACCGGGGAGCTGTTTTTT. Amino acid sequence: CASSLTVNTGELFF.

V and J are TRBV27 and TRBJ2-7; D call uncertain. Trimming removed 5 bases at V and 4 bases at J, with 15 bases between. Germline CDR1 MNHEY, CDR2 SMNVEV (reference sequence). The CDR3 runs 14 residues. The CDR3 reads CASSPTFLQYEQYF. In DNA form, the CDR3 reads TGTGCCAGCAGTCCGACCTTTCTACAGTACGAGCAGTACTTC.

CDR3 region: CSVEGGADRIPGEQFF. CDR3 coding DNA: TGCAGCGTTGAAGGGGGGGCGGACAGGATCCCGGGTGAGCAGTTCTTC. The chain recombines TRBV29-1 with TRBJ2-1, with D possibly matching TRBD1 (7 bases). V was pared by 1 base and J by 9 bases, with 22 bases between. The length of the CDR3 is 16 residues. CDR1 is SQVTM, CDR2 ANQGSEA, per germline.

V usage is TRBV7-9 and J usage is TRBJ2-2, with D possibly TRBD2 on 6 matching bases. From germline, CDR1 is SEHNR and CDR2 FQNEAQ (reference sequence). The length of the CDR3 is 16 residues. Deletions cut 4 bases from V and 7 bases from J, with 19 bases between. This chain's CDR3 is CASSSRDSPQSGELFF. The CDR3 DNA sequence: TGTGCCAGCAGCTCCCGGGACTCTCCGCAGAGCGGGGAGCTGTTTTTT. Full variable domain (missing parts from reference TRBV7-9 and TRBJ2-2): DTGVSQNPRHKITKRGQNVTFRCDPISEHNRLYWYRQTLGQGPEFLTYFQNEAQLEKSRLLSDRFSAERPKGSFSTLEIQRTEQGDSAMYLCASSSRDSPQSGELFFGEGSRLTVL.

The chain has TRBV5-1 and TRBJ1-2, with D maybe TRBD1 (6 bases). CDR1 is SGHRS, CDR2 YFSETQ, per germline. The CDR3 runs 15 residues. V lost 4 bases to trimming and J lost 0 bases, with 13 bases between them. In DNA form, the CDR3 reads TGCGCCAGCAGCCTCGGACAGTCCGCTAACTATGGCTACACCTTC. Translating gives CASSLGQSANYGYTF.

As to this clone: Other DNA sequences in the sample encode the same CDR3. The chain uses TRBV27 and TRBJ2-3; D is unresolved. Germline assignment: CDR1 MNHEY and CDR2 SMNVEV (reference sequence). V was trimmed by 0 bases and J by 0 bases, leaving 4 bases between them. The CDR3 is made up of 14 amino acids. This CDR3 is CASSLSRSTDTQYF. DNA of the CDR3: TGTGCCAGCAGTTTATCTCGGAGCACAGATACGCAGTATTTT.

This clone was observed a single time. The chain links TRBV5-1 to TRBJ2-7; tentatively, D is TRBD1 (6 bases). The CDR3 is made up of 14 amino acids. CDR1 SGHRS and CDR2 YFSETQ come from the germline V gene. The V and J ends lost 9 bases and 2 bases respectively, with 18 bases between them. DNA for the CDR3: TGCGCCATGTCACAGGGACGATTTGCCTACGAGCAGTACTTC. The encoded protein is CAMSQGRFAYEQYF. Together with reference TRBV5-1 and TRBJ2-7, the CDR3 gives the full variable domain: KAGVTQTPRYLIKTRGQQVTLSCSPISGHRSVSWYQQTPGQGLQFLFEYFSETQRNKGNFPGRFSGRQFSNSRSEMNVSTLELGDSALYLCAMSQGRFAYEQYFGPGTRLTVT.

V and J are TRBV11-2 and TRBJ2-7, with D perhaps TRBD2 (5 bases). Trimming shortened V by 5 bases and J by 0 bases, and 14 bases separated the two germline ends. CDR1 is SGHAT and CDR2 is FQNNGV in the germline V gene. The CDR3 covers 15 residues. The CDR3 reads CASSPIVGLSYEQYF. Written as DNA, the CDR3 is TGTGCCAGCAGCCCTATAGTAGGACTCTCCTACGAGCAGTACTTC.

The chain is built from TRBV6-1 and TRBJ1-5; possibly TRBD1 for D (5 bases). The CDR3 extends over 17 amino acids. The germline V gene encodes CDR1 MNHNS and CDR2 SASEGT. The V end was cut by 0 bases, the J end by 0 bases, with 12 bases between. The CDR3 nucleotides are TGTGCCAGCAGTGAAGCGCGACAGAGAAATAGCAATCAGCCCCAGCATTTT. It yields the protein CASSEARQRNSNQPQHF.

V gene TRBV9 combines with J gene TRBJ1-5; no firm D call. V was trimmed by 1 base and J by 5 bases, leaving 1 base between them. The CDR3 consists of 11 residues. Germline CDR1 SGDLS, CDR2 YYNGEE. The CDR3 sequence: CASSVHQPQHF. The DNA of the CDR3 is TGTGCCAGCAGCGTACATCAGCCCCAGCATTTT.

Remarks on this clone: One base away lies a much larger clone, so this may be a sequencing read error. The genes are TRBV7-8 and TRBJ1-1, with TRBD1 matching 7 bases. V shed 1 base and J 1 base; nucleotides not matched to a gene: 3. Germline V gene lookup returns CDR1 SGHVS and CDR2 FQNEAQ. The CDR3 runs 15 residues. CDR3 coding DNA: TGTGCCAGCAGCTTAGGACGGACAGGGAACACTGAAGCTTTCTTT. Amino acids: CASSLGRTGNTEAFF.

The CDR3 here is CARVDRGHDYNEQFF. CDR3 bases: TGTGCCAGGGTAGACAGGGGGCACGACTACAATGAGCAGTTCTTC. The chain links TRBV2 to TRBJ2-1; 10 bases are shared with TRBD1. The ends lost 9 bases at V and 3 bases at J; junction bases unmatched: 8. Germline V gene lookup returns CDR1 SNHLY and CDR2 FYNNEI. The CDR3 runs 15 residues.

The chain has TRBV9 and TRBJ2-1; 13 bases agree with TRBD2. Germline trimming cut 0 bases from V and 5 bases from J; bases unmatched to any gene: 5. The CDR3 runs 17 residues. CDR1 is SGDLS and CDR2 is YYNGEE in the germline V gene. The CDR3 region has the DNA TGTGCCAGCAGCGTAGGGACTAGCGGGAGAATGGACAATGAGCAGTTCTTC. Its protein product is CASSVGTSGRMDNEQFF.